The present T cell receptor beta chain was sequenced within a study of shared clonotypes between healthy human individuals. For the study at large: Plates per donor: three CD4 naive, three CD4 memory, two CD8 naive, one CD8 memory.

Each cell subset's genomic DNA was divided evenly among several immunoSEQ plates. Measured with immunoSEQ multiplex PCR; TCRdb has only the in-frame clones, and not every one. The sample carries approximately 940,000 clones, 70% to 85% recorded once. Material for sequencing was memory CD4+ T cells sorted from blood. Noted subset: CD45RA-negative fraction. The origin of this receptor is a man aged 18 to 30 in good health.

The CDR3 reads CASKSLGYGYTF. Here the CDR3 DNA reads TGTGCCAGCAAGAGTCTTGGCTATGGCTACACCTTC. The genes are TRBV6-5 and TRBJ1-2; the D is unclear. Germline V lookup: CDR1 MNHEY, CDR2 SVGAGI. V lost 7 bases to trimming and J lost 4 bases, with 10 bases between them. The CDR3 extends over 12 amino acids.